This entry is about one T cell receptor beta chain. What it binds is not known. CDR3 length equals 16 residues. Trimming at V came to 3 bases and at J to 6 bases, leaving 6 bases not matched to a gene. Germline V CDR1 and CDR2: LGHDT, YNNKEL (reference sequence). This record belongs to a study of T cell responses to AZD1222 COVID-19 vaccine. General study points: A rise in Spike-specific TCR breadth and depth followed two AZD1222 doses. Donors were mostly white British, more females; clonal diversity possibly underestimated.

The assay was immunoSEQ multiplex PCR, and TCRdb's table has in-frame clones only and misses some. This table holds 90,000 or so clones, roughly 89% found once. This sequence joins TRBV3-1 (or the pseudogene TRBV3-2) and TRBJ1-5; TRBD1 matches at 12 bases. Sequencing used peripheral blood, obtained 28 days after the second AZD1222 dose. The receptor was derived from an adult who received the AZD1222 COVID-19 vaccine. CDR3 sequence reads: CASSQAGTGGSQPQHF. CDR3 in DNA: TGTGCCAGCAGCCAGGCCGGGACAGGGGGCAGTCAGCCCCAGCATTTT.